This TCR beta chain came from a study of shared T cell receptors in the human thymus. Sequencing was performed with immunoSEQ multiplex PCR; in TCRdb, only in-frame clones are kept and a portion is missing. There are more than 550,000 clones in the sample; approximately 85% occur only once, and roughly 0.01% lies in the top ten. V was trimmed by 3 bases and J by 1 base, leaving 10 bases between them. Germline assignment: CDR1 SNHLY and CDR2 FYNNEI. The CDR3 spans 15 residues. These data also featured in a second study, about human thymus T cells. That report notes: Apparent skewing of V and J gene usage characterized both thymic and blood repertoires. Related research found strongly overlapping thymic repertoires in unrelated individuals.

The sample consisted of thymocytes. This clonotype was sampled from a girl under three years old with a congenital heart defect. The J gene is TRBJ1-5, the V gene TRBV2, with D tentatively TRBD1 (5 bases). The CDR3 region has the DNA TGTGCCAGCAGTGAGGGGCATCGGAGCAATCAGCCCCAGCATTTT. Its translation: CASSEGHRSNQPQHF.